This section outlines one T cell receptor (beta chain) sequence together with its context. The sample belongs to a study of T-cell reconstitution after alpha-beta-depleted transplantation in children. The J segment lost 4 bases and the V segment lost 2 bases, leaving 2 bases of the junction unmatched. This CDR3 is 14 amino acids long. Germline-derived CDR1 and CDR2 are WSHSY and SAAADI. It was with unique molecular identifiers that the TCRbeta library was prepared. TCRdb recomputed calls from the PCR reads with MiXCR, one row per CDR3 protein. Here the sample spans around 200,000 distinct CDR3 sequences, about 6.8% being singletons.

V gene TRBV10-2 combines with J gene TRBJ1-1; 9 bases align to TRBD1. The clonotype was recovered from a human donor who donated a stem cell graft to a child with Wiskott-Aldrich syndrome. Sequences were derived from PBMCs from the stem cell graft donor, sampled from the stem cell graft. The CDR3 nucleotides are TGCGCCAGCAGTGAGGGGACAGGGCGCACTGAAGCTTTCTTT. This translates into CASSEGTGRTEAFF.